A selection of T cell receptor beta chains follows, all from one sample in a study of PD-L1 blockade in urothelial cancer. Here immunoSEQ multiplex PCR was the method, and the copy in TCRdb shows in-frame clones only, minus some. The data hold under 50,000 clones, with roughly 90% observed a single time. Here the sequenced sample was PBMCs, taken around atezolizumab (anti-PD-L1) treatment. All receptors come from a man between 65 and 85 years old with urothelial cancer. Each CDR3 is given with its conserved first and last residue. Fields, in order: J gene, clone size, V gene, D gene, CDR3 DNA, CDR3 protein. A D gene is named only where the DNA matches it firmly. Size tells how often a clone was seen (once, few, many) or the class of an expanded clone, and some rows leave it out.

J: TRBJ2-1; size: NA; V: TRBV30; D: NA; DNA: TGTGCCTGGAGCATCGCCCGACAGGTGGACTACAATGAGCAGTTCTTC; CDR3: CAWSIARQVDYNEQFF
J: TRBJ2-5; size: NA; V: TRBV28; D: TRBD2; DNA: TGTGCCACCGGGGGGGTGGGGGAGACCCAGTACTTC; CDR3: CATGGVGETQYF
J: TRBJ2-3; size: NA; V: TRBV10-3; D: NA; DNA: TGTGCCATCAGTGAGTCCCTAGGAGGGTCAGCGGGAGATACGCAGTATTTT; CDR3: CAISESLGGSAGDTQYF
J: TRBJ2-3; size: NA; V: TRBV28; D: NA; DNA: TGTGCCAGCAGCCCGAGACCCCCTAGGCGTGGCACAGATACGCAGTATTTT; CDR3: CASSPRPPRRGTDTQYF
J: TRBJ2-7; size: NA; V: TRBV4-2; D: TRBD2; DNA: TGTGCCAGCAGCCCCCAGGCCCCTAGCGGGAGTGACGAGCAGTACTTC; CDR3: CASSPQAPSGSDEQYF
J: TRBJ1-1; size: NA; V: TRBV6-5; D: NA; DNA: TGTGCCAGCAAAATAAGCAGGGTTTTGGGCACTGAAGCTTTCTTT; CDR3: CASKISRVLGTEAFF
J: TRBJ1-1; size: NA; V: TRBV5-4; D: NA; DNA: TGTGCCAGCAGCTTGCTGGACAGCCCTGAAGCTTTCTTT; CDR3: CASSLLDSPEAFF
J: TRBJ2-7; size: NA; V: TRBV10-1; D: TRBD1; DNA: TGCGCCAGCAGGAGACAGGGGGCGCAGATCTCCGACGAGCAGTACTTC; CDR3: CASRRQGAQISDEQYF
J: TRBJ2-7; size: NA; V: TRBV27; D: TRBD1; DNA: TGTGCCAGCAGTTTAAGACAGGGGGCCCGAAGAGGCTACGAGCAGTACTTC; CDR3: CASSLRQGARRGYEQYF
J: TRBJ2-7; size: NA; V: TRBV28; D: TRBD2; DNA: TGTGCCAGCAGTCTAGGGACTAGCGGGAGTATTTCCTACGAGCAGTACTTC; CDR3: CASSLGTSGSISYEQYF
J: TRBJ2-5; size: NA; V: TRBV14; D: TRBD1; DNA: TGTGCCAGCAGCGACAGGGGAGAGACCCAGTACTTC; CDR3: CASSDRGETQYF
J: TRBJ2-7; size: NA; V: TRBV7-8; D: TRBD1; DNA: TGTGCCAGCAGCCCACGACAGGGATGGACCTACGAGCAGTACTTC; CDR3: CASSPRQGWTYEQYF
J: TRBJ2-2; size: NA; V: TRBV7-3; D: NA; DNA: TGTGCCAGCAGCCCCTCGACGGGACTCCAGAACACCGGGGAGCTGTTTTTT; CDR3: CASSPSTGLQNTGELFF
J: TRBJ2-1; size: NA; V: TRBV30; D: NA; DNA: TGTGCCTGGAGTGTATGGGAGAGATACAATGAGCAGTTCTTC; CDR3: CAWSVWERYNEQFF
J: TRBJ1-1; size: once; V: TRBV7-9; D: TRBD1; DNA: TGTGCCAGCAGCCGACAGGGAACTGAAGCTTTCTTT; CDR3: CASSRQGTEAFF
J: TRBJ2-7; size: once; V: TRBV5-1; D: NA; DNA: TGCGCCAGCAGCTTGGGAGACAGGGAGCAGTACTTC; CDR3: CASSLGDREQYF
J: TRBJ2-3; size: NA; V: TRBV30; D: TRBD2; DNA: TGTGCCTGGATCGGGGGGAGCACAGATACGCAGTATTTT; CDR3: CAWIGGSTDTQYF
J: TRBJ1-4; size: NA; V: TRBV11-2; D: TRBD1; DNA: TGTGCCAGCAGCTTAAGGGACAGGGGGCCGGCTAATGAAAAACTGTTTTTT; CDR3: CASSLRDRGPANEKLFF
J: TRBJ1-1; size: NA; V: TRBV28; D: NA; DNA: TGTGCCAGCAGTTTGGCGGGGGACCGGGAGACTGAAGCTTTCTTT; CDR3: CASSLAGDRETEAFF
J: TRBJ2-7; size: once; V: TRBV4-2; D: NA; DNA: TGTGCCAGCAGCCCCGGGCCAGGGGAATTCCCGGCTAGCTCCTACGAGCAGTACTTC; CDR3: CASSPGPGEFPASSYEQYF
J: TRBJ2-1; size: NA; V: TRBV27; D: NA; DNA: TGTGCCAGCAGTCTGAGGAAAACCGGCAATGAGCAGTTCTTC; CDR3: CASSLRKTGNEQFF
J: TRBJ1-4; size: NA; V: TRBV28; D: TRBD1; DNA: TGTGCCAGCAGTAAAACAGGGGGCTGGGAAAAACTGTTTTTT; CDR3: CASSKTGGWEKLFF
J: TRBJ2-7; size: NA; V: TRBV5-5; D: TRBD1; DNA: TGTGCCAGCAGCCGGACAGGGGTTCCCTACGAGCAGTACTTC; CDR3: CASSRTGVPYEQYF
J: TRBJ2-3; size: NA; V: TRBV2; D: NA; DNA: TGTGCCAGCAGTGAATTCAGCGGCACCCCCCCCACAGATACGCAGTATTTT; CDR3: CASSEFSGTPPTDTQYF
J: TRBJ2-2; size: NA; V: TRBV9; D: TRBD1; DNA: TGTGCCAGCAGCGTAGCAGGGGGCTACACCGGGGAGCTGTTTTTT; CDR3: CASSVAGGYTGELFF
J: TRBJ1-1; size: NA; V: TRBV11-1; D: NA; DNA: TGTGCCAGCAGCCTAGGGGCTGGGACTGAAGCTTTCTTT; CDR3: CASSLGAGTEAFF
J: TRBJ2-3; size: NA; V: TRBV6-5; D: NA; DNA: TGTGCCAGCAGTTACTCGCTATTCACTCGCACAGATACGCAGTATTTT; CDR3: CASSYSLFTRTDTQYF
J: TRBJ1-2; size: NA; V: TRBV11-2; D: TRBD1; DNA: TGTGCCAGCAGCCCGACAGGGGACTATGGCTACACCTTC; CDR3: CASSPTGDYGYTF
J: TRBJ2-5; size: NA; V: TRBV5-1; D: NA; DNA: TGCGCCAGCAGCCCCCCCCGAGGGGGAGCGGGGGAGACCCAGTACTTC; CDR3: CASSPPRGGAGETQYF
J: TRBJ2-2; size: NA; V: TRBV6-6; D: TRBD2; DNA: TGTGCCAGCAGTTTGGGGGGGACCGGGGAGCTGTTTTTT; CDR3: CASSLGGTGELFF
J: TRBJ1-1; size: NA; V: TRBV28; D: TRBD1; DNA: TGTGCCAGCAGAACAGGGGGCACTGAAGCTTTCTTT; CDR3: CASRTGGTEAFF
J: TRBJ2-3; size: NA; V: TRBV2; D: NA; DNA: TGTGCCACCTGGGGAGGGGGAACAGATACGCAGTATTTT; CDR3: CATWGGGTDTQYF